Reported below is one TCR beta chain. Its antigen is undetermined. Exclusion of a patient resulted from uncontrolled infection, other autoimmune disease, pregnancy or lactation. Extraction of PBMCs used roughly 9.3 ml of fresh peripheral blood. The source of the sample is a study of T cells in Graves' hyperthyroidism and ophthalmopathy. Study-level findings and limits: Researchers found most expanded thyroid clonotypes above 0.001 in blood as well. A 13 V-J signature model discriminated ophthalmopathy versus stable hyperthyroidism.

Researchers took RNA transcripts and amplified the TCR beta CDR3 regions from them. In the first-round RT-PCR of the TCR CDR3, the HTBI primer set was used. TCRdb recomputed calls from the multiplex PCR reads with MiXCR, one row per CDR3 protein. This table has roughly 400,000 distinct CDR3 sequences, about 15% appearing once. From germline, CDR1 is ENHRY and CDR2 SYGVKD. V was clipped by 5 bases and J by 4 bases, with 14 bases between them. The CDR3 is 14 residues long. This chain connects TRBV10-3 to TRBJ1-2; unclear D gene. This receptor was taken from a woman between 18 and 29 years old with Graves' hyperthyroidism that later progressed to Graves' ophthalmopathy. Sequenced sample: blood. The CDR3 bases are TGTGCCATCAGTCCGGACTCGTCAGGCTATGGCTACACCTTC. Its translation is CAISPDSSGYGYTF.